The 24 T cell receptor beta chains below were found in one sample sequenced in a study of blood T cell repertoires in COVID-19. This table comes from immunoSEQ multiplex PCR, and its TCRdb copy is limited to in-frame clones, with some not included. The sample includes hundreds of thousands of clones, around 90% of them seen just once. The sequencing sample was made of PBMCs or T cells enriched from blood (not recorded which). The receptors originated from a woman in her forties or fifties with acute COVID-19.

This clone was detected only once. The chain combines TRBV7-6 with TRBJ2-1; TRBD2 matches 16 bases. The CDR3 is 16 amino acids. Germline lookup yields CDR1 SGHVS and CDR2 FNYEAQ. Trimming at V came to 4 bases and at J to 10 bases, leaving 7 bases not matched to a gene. CDR3 DNA: TGTGCCAGCAGCTCAGATTCGGGACTAGCGGGAGGGGAGCAGTTCTTC. It codes for CASSSDSGLAGGEQFF.

The chain has TRBV27 and TRBJ2-5; TRBD2 matches 7 bases. The junction had 0 bases not matched to a gene; V was cut back by 1 base and J by 4 bases. The CDR3 extends over 13 amino acids. Germline V gene lookup returns CDR1 MNHEY and CDR2 SMNVEV (reference sequence). The CDR3 is CASSLWEGETQYF. The CDR3 coding sequence is TGTGCCAGCAGTTTATGGGAGGGAGAGACCCAGTACTTC.

V and J are TRBV20-1 and TRBJ1-5; perhaps TRBD1 as D (6 bases). Trimming removed 3 bases from V and 0 bases from J, with 12 bases in between. CDR3 size: 15 residues. Germline CDR1 DFQATT, CDR2 SNEGSKA (reference sequence). CDR3 in DNA: TGCAGTGCTAGTCAGGGGTCCCATAGCAATCAGCCCCAGCATTTT. It specifies CSASQGSHSNQPQHF.

This clone was seen only once. This rearrangement joins TRBV28 to TRBJ2-4; 14 bases fit TRBD2. Losses at the gene ends were 5 bases for V and 1 base for J; bases not matched to a gene: 10. Germline V gene sequence: CDR1 MDHEN, CDR2 SYDVKM. The CDR3 covers 19 residues. The CDR3: CASSPPGLAGVVAKNIQYF. The CDR3 coding sequence is TGTGCCAGCAGTCCACCGGGACTAGCGGGAGTGGTGGCCAAAAACATTCAGTACTTC.

The V gene is TRBV5-6, the J gene TRBJ2-4, with D unclear. V lost 3 bases to trimming and J lost 11 bases, with 9 bases between them. The CDR3 spans 11 residues. The germline V gene encodes CDR1 SGHDT and CDR2 YYEEEE. As DNA, the CDR3 is TGTGCCAGCAGCTACGACGGAGTTCAGTACTTC. This gives the protein CASSYDGVQYF.

This clone occurred once. The gene calls are TRBV5-6 and TRBJ2-1; weak D call: TRBD1 (6 bases). CDR1 SGHDT and CDR2 YYEEEE come from the germline V gene. The CDR3 is 14 residues long. V was cut by 5 bases and J by 2 bases, with 11 bases left in between. CDR3 bases: TGTGCCAGCAGACCCGGGACACCCTACAATGAGCAGTTCTTC. As protein: CASRPGTPYNEQFF.

The chain employs TRBV5-1 and TRBJ2-3, with D possibly being TRBD2 (5 bases). Looked up from germline, CDR1 is SGHRS and CDR2 is YFSETQ. The V end lost 0 bases, the J end lost 5 bases, and 16 bases lay between the germline ends. This CDR3 has 16 residues. This chain's CDR3 is CASSLVAGYGGDTQYF. The CDR3 DNA reads as TGCGCCAGCAGCTTGGTAGCAGGATACGGAGGAGATACGCAGTATTTT.

The chain recombines TRBV18 with TRBJ2-4; 13 nucleotides line up with TRBD2. In germline, CDR1 is KGHSH, CDR2 LQKENI. The trim removed 2 bases at V and 1 base at J, leaving 8 bases unmatched. The CDR3 sequence is 19 residues long. The CDR3 DNA follows: TGTGCCAGCTCACCAGAGGGACTAGCGGGGAAGTGGGCCAAAAACATTCAGTACTTC. Amino acids: CASSPEGLAGKWAKNIQYF.

The CDR3 protein is CASSPGTADYEQYF. The CDR3 DNA reads TGTGCCAGCTCACCGGGGACAGCAGACTACGAGCAGTACTTC. This rearrangement joins TRBV18 to TRBJ2-7, with 7 bases fitting TRBD1. V dropped 3 bases and J dropped 3; count of bases not matched to a gene: 5. The CDR3 is 14 residues long. Germline-derived CDR1 and CDR2 are KGHSH and LQKENI.

The V call is TRBV28, the J call TRBJ2-3, with a tentative D call TRBD2 (6 bases). Germline-derived CDR1 and CDR2 are MDHEN and SYDVKM. V gave up 8 bases and J gave up 1 base, with 16 bases separating them. This CDR3 region has 15 residues. The CDR3 nucleotides read TGTGCCAGCGGAGGGGCGGCGGCGGGCACAGATACGCAGTATTTT. Protein product: CASGGAAAGTDTQYF.

The V and J genes are TRBV6-5 and TRBJ1-1, with 9 bases fitting TRBD1. Germline V gives CDR1 MNHEY, CDR2 SVGAGI. Trimming at V came to 5 bases and at J to 7 bases, leaving 11 bases not matched to a gene. This CDR3 spans 15 amino acids. The CDR3 DNA reads TGTGCCAGCAGTAAACAGGGGGCGGCGGCCGGTGAAGCTTTCTTT. Its translation: CASSKQGAAAGEAFF.

In regard to this clone: The same CDR3 is also encoded by other DNA sequences in this sample. The genes are TRBV9 and TRBJ1-2; no reliable D call. Germline CDR1 SGDLS, CDR2 YYNGEE. With 0 bases removed from V and 5 bases from J, the gap between germline ends came to 8 bases. This CDR3 has 13 amino acids. The CDR3 protein is CASSVAGGYGYTF. The CDR3 nucleotides are TGTGCCAGCAGCGTAGCCGGAGGTTATGGCTACACCTTC.

The chain joins TRBV11-3 to TRBJ2-7, with 8 bases that match TRBD1. V lost 5 bases and J lost 1; bases outside the gene matches: 10. This CDR3 is built from 16 residues. The germline gives CDR1 SGHNT, CDR2 YENEEA. CDR3 sequence: CASSPGGQGPSYEQYF. The CDR3 DNA sequence: TGTGCCAGCAGCCCCGGAGGACAGGGCCCTTCCTACGAGCAGTACTTC.

The chain links TRBV28 to TRBJ1-1; 7 bases agree with TRBD1. CDR3 length: 14 residues. Germline-derived CDR1 and CDR2 are MDHEN and SYDVKM. The J segment lost 1 base and the V segment lost 5 bases, leaving 4 bases of the junction unmatched. DNA for the CDR3: TGTGCCAGCAGTCCGGGACAGCGGAACACTGAAGCTTTCTTT. This codes for CASSPGQRNTEAFF.

This clone was observed a single time. The chain uses TRBV5-1 and TRBJ1-2, with D possibly matching TRBD1 (5 bases). V was pared by 2 bases and J by 2 bases, with 16 bases between. The CDR3 has 16 residues. Looked up from germline, CDR1 is SGHRS and CDR2 is YFSETQ. The CDR3 coding sequence is TGCGCCAGCAGCTTTCCAGACAGCCGAGGAAACTATGGCTACACCTTC. It specifies CASSFPDSRGNYGYTF.

This chain links TRBV28 with TRBJ1-4; D perhaps matches TRBD1 (5 bases). V dropped 4 bases and J dropped 8 bases, with 14 bases sitting between them. Per germline, CDR1 MDHEN and CDR2 SYDVKM. There are 14 residues in the CDR3. CDR3 DNA sequence: TGTGCCAGCAGTTCGGGAGGGACCTGGGAAAAACTGTTTTTT. Translation gives CASSSGGTWEKLFF. The whole variable domain, filled in from reference TRBV28 and TRBJ1-4, reads DVKVTQSSRYLVKRTGEKVFLECVQDMDHENMFWYRQDPGLGLRLIYFSYDVKMKEKGDIPEGYSVSREKKERFSLILESASTNQTSMYLCASSSGGTWEKLFFGSGTQLSVL.

The rearrangement joins TRBV18 to TRBJ2-1, with 11 bases aligning to TRBD2. Germline loops: CDR1 KGHSH, CDR2 LQKENI. This CDR3 has 18 residues. V was clipped by 2 bases and J by 0 bases; unmatched bases: 6. The CDR3: CASSPTLAGDHSYNEQFF. In DNA form, the CDR3 reads TGTGCCAGCTCACCAACACTAGCGGGAGACCACTCCTACAATGAGCAGTTCTTC.

V is TRBV10-3 and J is TRBJ1-2; 9 bases align to TRBD1. CDR1 is ENHRY and CDR2 is SYGVKD in the germline V gene. V lost 8 bases to trimming and J lost 3 bases; unmatched junction nucleotides: 7. There are 14 residues in the CDR3. The CDR3 sequence is CAIGTGMGDYGYTF. The CDR3 DNA follows: TGTGCCATCGGGACAGGGATGGGGGACTATGGCTACACCTTC.

The chain couples TRBV6-5 to TRBJ1-1, with D hard to call. CDR1 is MNHEY, CDR2 SVGAGI, per germline. The V end lost 8 bases, the J end lost 3 bases, and 13 bases lay between the germline ends. The length of the CDR3 is 13 residues. CDR3 DNA: TGTGCCAGCGAGGCCCACCGGGACACTGAAGCTTTCTTT. Amino acid sequence: CASEAHRDTEAFF.

The chain recombines TRBV7-2 with TRBJ1-1; possible D gene TRBD1, 6 bases. Germline CDR1 reads SGHTA; CDR2 reads FQGNSA. This CDR3 spans 14 amino acids. Trimming shortened V by 3 bases and J by 6 bases, and 14 bases separated the two germline ends. CDR3 in DNA: TGTGCCAGCAGCTTGGACAGTTCTTGGGCTGAAGCTTTCTTT. This codes for CASSLDSSWAEAFF.

The V and J genes are TRBV30 and TRBJ1-2, with 8 nucleotides matching TRBD1. This CDR3 is 14 amino acids long. The V and J ends lost 0 bases and 4 bases, in that order; junction bases with no gene match: 4. Looked up from germline, CDR1 is GTSNPN and CDR2 is SVGIG (reference sequence). The DNA of the CDR3 is TGTGCCTGGAGTGTACAGGGGGTAGGCTATGGCTACACCTTC. The encoded protein is CAWSVQGVGYGYTF. The full variable domain, its missing parts supplied by reference TRBV30 and TRBJ1-2, is SQTIHQWPATLVQPVGSPLSLECTVEGTSNPNLYWYRQAAGRGLQLLFYSVGIGQISSEVPQNLSASRPQDRQFILSSKKLLLSDSGFYLCAWSVQGVGYGYTFGSGTRLTVV.

This sequence joins TRBV9 and TRBJ2-5; a possible D gene is TRBD2 (6 bases). The germline V and J ends were trimmed by 1 base and 7 bases, with 14 bases remaining between them. The germline gives CDR1 SGDLS, CDR2 YYNGEE. CDR3 length: 14 residues. CDR3 sequence: CASSVTGAPGTQYF. The CDR3, as DNA: TGTGCCAGCAGCGTAACGGGAGCCCCGGGGACCCAGTACTTC.

This clone was seen a few times. This chain joins TRBV4-1 and TRBJ2-3, with TRBD1 matching 10 bases. CDR1 MGHRA and CDR2 YSYEKL come from the germline V gene. With 5 bases clipped from V and 7 bases from J, the junction kept 9 bases outside the gene matches. The CDR3 covers 15 residues. The CDR3 nucleotides are TGCGCCAGCAGCTCCCGCCGGGACAGGGGTAATACGCAGTATTTT. This gives the protein CASSSRRDRGNTQYF.

Concerning this clone: One end of the junction fails to match germline, which may point to a read error. The V call is TRBV7-7, the J call TRBJ2-1, with D possibly TRBD2 on 7 matching bases. The CDR3 is 17 residues long. CDR1 and CDR2 from the germline V gene are SSHAT and FNYEAQ (reference sequence). CDR3 in DNA: TGTGCTAGCAGCTTAGGGGGTGCTAGCGGAGGGGGAAGGGAGCAGTTCTTC. Protein product: CASSLGGASGGGREQFF.